This T cell receptor (beta chain) is from a study of blood T cell repertoires in COVID-19. The CDR3 extends over 15 amino acids. Germline V gene data show CDR1 as SGHRS and CDR2 as YFSETQ. Trimming pared 4 bases from V and 1 base from J, leaving 11 bases between. This table comes from immunoSEQ multiplex PCR, and its TCRdb copy is limited to in-frame clones, with some not included. The sample yields roughly 120,000 clones, roughly nine tenths seen once. The V gene is TRBV5-1, the J gene TRBJ2-2; possible D gene TRBD1, 6 bases. Material: peripheral blood. The sequence came from a man over 45 with active COVID-19. DNA for the CDR3: TGCGCCAGCAGCGCCGGGACATTGAACACCGGGGAGCTGTTTTTT. This sequence encodes CASSAGTLNTGELFF.